The entry below gives a single T cell receptor beta chain sequence along with its context. Trimming cost V 4 bases and J 2 bases; bases outside gene matches: 1. The CDR3 has 13 residues. From germline, CDR1 is SGHVS and CDR2 FQNEAQ. Produced via immunoSEQ multiplex PCR; TCRdb's table is partial and in-frame only. Of over 65,000 clones listed, around 92% are singletons. These data are taken from a study of OX40 agonist ivuxolimab in advanced cancers. The V and J genes are TRBV7-8 and TRBJ2-7, with 8 bases aligning to TRBD1. Material: CD4+ or CD8+ T cells sorted from blood, obtained in a trial of the OX40 agonist ivuxolimab. The sequence was collected from an adult with an advanced solid tumor such as melanoma, head and neck, liver or kidney cancer. Written as DNA, the CDR3 is TGTGCCAGCAGCTGGGGACAGGCCTACGAGCAGTACTTC. It is translated as CASSWGQAYEQYF.